This entry describes one T cell receptor beta chain. Its specificity is unknown. The data were taken from a study of cytotoxic CD8 clonotypes in ibrutinib-treated CLL. Notes on the study in general: Patients showed higher baseline clonality than age-matched healthy donors, and it tracked circulating CD8+ T-cell counts.

Libraries were prepared by immunoSEQ multiplex PCR; TCRdb keeps only in-frame clonotypes and omits some of them. This sample has about 130,000 clones, with roughly 80% found just once. The germline V gene encodes CDR1 SGHKS and CDR2 YYEKEE (reference sequence). CDR3 size: 15 residues. Trimming cost V 4 bases and J 5 bases, with 18 bases left between them. The chain has TRBV5-5 and TRBJ1-1; a possible D gene is TRBD1 (6 bases). This specimen consisted of PBMCs, obtained after 24 months of ibrutinib treatment. This sequence originates from a human donor with chronic lymphocytic leukemia. The DNA for the CDR3 is TGTGCCAGCAGCGCCGGGGGCCCGAGAAGGACTGAAGCTTTCTTT. It is translated as CASSAGGPRRTEAFF.